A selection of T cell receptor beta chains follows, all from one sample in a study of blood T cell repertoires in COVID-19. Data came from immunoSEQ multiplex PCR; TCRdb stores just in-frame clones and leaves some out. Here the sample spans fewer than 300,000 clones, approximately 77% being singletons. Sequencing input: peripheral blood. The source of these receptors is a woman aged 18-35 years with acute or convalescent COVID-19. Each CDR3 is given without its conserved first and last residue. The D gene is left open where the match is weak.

ASSAGTTTDTQY	TRBD2	TRBJ2-3	TRBV2
ASSPGQNLEGYT	NA	TRBJ1-2	TRBV7-2
ASSYITSASYEQY	TRBD2	TRBJ2-7	TRBV6-2/TRBV6-3
ASINQGARGYT	TRBD1	TRBJ1-2	TRBV19
ASSLVADVQQGTQY	NA	TRBJ2-3	TRBV11-2
AISDGQGLDYGYT	TRBD1	TRBJ1-2	TRBV10-3
ASRPPGQYGYT	TRBD1	TRBJ1-2	TRBV28
ASSVAGNYGYT	NA	TRBJ1-2	TRBV5-1
ASSPRTSGRKDTQY	TRBD2	TRBJ2-3	TRBV9
ASRGQGTNGYT	TRBD1	TRBJ1-2	TRBV19
ASSYSGTVNTEAF	TRBD1	TRBJ1-1	TRBV6-5
ASSTIPLGQWGTEAF	NA	TRBJ1-1	TRBV19
ASTAGLLNQPQH	NA	TRBJ1-5	TRBV19
ASGATRVTDTQY	NA	TRBJ2-3	TRBV7-9
ASSNLPQGANEQF	NA	TRBJ2-1	TRBV6-5
ASSPMADQETQY	NA	TRBJ2-5	TRBV18
ASSPYILDGYT	NA	TRBJ1-2	TRBV27
ASSRQSVRTSYEQY	NA	TRBJ2-7	TRBV6-6
ASSPQGLGTGELF	TRBD2	TRBJ2-2	TRBV6-4
ASSIVRATNEKLF	NA	TRBJ1-4	TRBV19
ASSLFGQANEKLF	TRBD1	TRBJ1-4	TRBV7-2
ASSYSNLAGFGWEQY	TRBD2	TRBJ2-7	TRBV6-2/TRBV6-3
ASGSRTGGNTEAF	TRBD1	TRBJ1-1	TRBV12-5
ASSSPSASGNFGADEQF	TRBD2	TRBJ2-1	TRBV27
ASSQERGGTGSFGYT	TRBD1	TRBJ1-2	TRBV14
ASSLVAGSNEKLF	NA	TRBJ1-4	TRBV5-6
ASSKTRGLRGSQPQH	TRBD1	TRBJ1-5	TRBV5-1
ASSPDRGRHRLAKNIQY	TRBD1	TRBJ2-4	TRBV28
SASHPGGQVSRAGYT	NA	TRBJ1-2	TRBV20-1
ASSSNGFTEAF	NA	TRBJ1-1	TRBV5-1
ASSYGLAGVSYNEQF	TRBD2	TRBJ2-1	TRBV13
ASSQYQLAGNEQF	TRBD2	TRBJ2-1	TRBV11-2
ATSDRDRASETQY	TRBD1	TRBJ2-5	TRBV24-1
ASSPTASTDTQY	NA	TRBJ2-3	TRBV7-9
AAGLAGSLDTQY	TRBD2	TRBJ2-3	TRBV10-3
ASSLGSATNEKLF	NA	TRBJ1-4	TRBV7-9
ASSLSPNSPLH	NA	TRBJ1-6	TRBV11-3
ASSRTGTSGNNEQF	TRBD2	TRBJ2-1	TRBV7-8
AWSGTGNQPQH	TRBD1	TRBJ1-5	TRBV30
SARGGYGYT	NA	TRBJ1-2	TRBV20-1
ASSGFYRGDSEAF	NA	TRBJ1-1	TRBV7-8
ASSDRAYEQY	TRBD1	TRBJ2-7	TRBV14
ASMGLGGDTQY	NA	TRBJ2-3	TRBV12-3/TRBV12-4
ASSLAASGRANPNYEQY	TRBD2	TRBJ2-7	TRBV11-2
ASSPQAGPSYEQY	TRBD2	TRBJ2-7	TRBV19
AISDRGRTSNEKLF	TRBD1	TRBJ1-4	TRBV10-3
ASSQGSNEQF	NA	TRBJ2-1	TRBV3-1/TRBV3-2
ASSRPPGFIYGYT	NA	TRBJ1-2	TRBV6-5